This is a list of T cell receptor beta chains from one sample in a study of control samples from healthy donors and cancer patients. The protocol was immunoSEQ multiplex PCR, while the TCRdb copy is restricted to in-frame clones and leaves out a portion. This table holds roughly 88,000 clones, roughly 91% found once. The specimen sequenced was blood. The source is a middle-aged man in good health. The CDR3 runs from the conserved cysteine through the conserved F or W. D genes are given only for firm matches. Only part of the rows carry a size: once, few, many, or a class if the clone is expanded.

j_gene	abundance	v_gene	d_gene	CDR3nt	CDR3aa
TRBJ1-6	-	TRBV6-5	-	TGTGCCAGCAGTTTAGGGCCTTCTAGAGCCCTCCACTTT	CASSLGPSRALHF
TRBJ1-4	-	TRBV7-8	TRBD1	TGTGCCAGCAGCTTGGGCCGACAGGGGGTTGAAAAACTGTTTTTT	CASSLGRQGVEKLFF
TRBJ2-3	-	TRBV10-2	-	TGCGCCAGCAGTGAGTCTGGATATACGCAGTATTTT	CASSESGYTQYF
TRBJ2-7	-	TRBV6-5	TRBD2	TGTGCCAGCAGACGGGACTACAGTTTCTACGAGCAGTACTTC	CASRRDYSFYEQYF
TRBJ1-5	medium-sized	TRBV19	-	TGTGCCAGTACATCTCACGTAAGGGGGGCTCAGCCCCAGCATTTT	CASTSHVRGAQPQHF
TRBJ1-1	-	TRBV5-1	-	TGCGCCAGTGGACGTGAGAACACTGAAGCTTTCTTT	CASGRENTEAFF
TRBJ1-1	-	TRBV6-6	TRBD1	TGTGCCAGCAGTAGGACAGGGGAAGAAGCTTTCTTT	CASSRTGEEAFF
TRBJ2-3	-	TRBV24-1	TRBD1	TGTGCCACCAGTGATTGGACAGGGGGCACAGATACGCAGTATTTT	CATSDWTGGTDTQYF
TRBJ1-5	-	TRBV3-1/TRBV3-2	-	TGTGCCAGCAGCCAGACCGCGTCTATGGGCAATCAGCCCCAGCATTTT	CASSQTASMGNQPQHF
TRBJ2-5	-	TRBV24-1	-	TGTGCCACCAGTGACGGTGCACAGGGTGCCGAGACCCAGTACTTC	CATSDGAQGAETQYF
TRBJ2-7	-	TRBV11-1	-	TGTGCCAGCAGCTTTTCCGGGACCTACGAGCAGTACTTC	CASSFSGTYEQYF
TRBJ2-1	-	TRBV5-1	TRBD1	TGCGCCAGCGGACAGGGAAACGAGCAGTTCTTC	CASGQGNEQFF
TRBJ2-3	-	TRBV7-2	-	TGTGCCAGCAGCTTGGCAGATACGCAGTATTTT	CASSLADTQYF
TRBJ2-5	-	TRBV9	TRBD2	TGTGCCAGCAGCGCCCCGCGGGGGATGGCCGAGACCCAGTACTTC	CASSAPRGMAETQYF
TRBJ1-2	-	TRBV10-3	-	TGTGCCTCCGGGGGTGGGATCTATGGCTACACCTTC	CASGGGIYGYTF
TRBJ2-1	-	TRBV19	-	TGTGCCAGTAGTCAAGGGAATGAGCAGTTCTTC	CASSQGNEQFF
TRBJ1-1	-	TRBV5-3	TRBD1	TGTGCCAGAAGCTTGGGCCCCGGGACAGGGGTTCGAGAAGCTTTCTTT	CARSLGPGTGVREAFF
TRBJ1-2	-	TRBV10-2	-	TGCGCCAGCAGTGAGACAGTCTATGGCTACACCTTC	CASSETVYGYTF
TRBJ1-5	-	TRBV29-1	-	TGCAGCGTGCGAGGGGGGACGGATCAGCCCCAGCATTTT	CSVRGGTDQPQHF
TRBJ2-6	-	TRBV6-5	TRBD1	TGTGCCAGCACCGAGGGACAGGGAAGGATCCTGACTTTC	CASTEGQGRILTF
TRBJ2-2	-	TRBV29-1	-	TGCAGCGTAGCGGACCGATACACCGGGGAGCTGTTTTTT	CSVADRYTGELFF
TRBJ1-1	-	TRBV4-2	-	TGTGCCAGCAGCCAAGTAGAGAAGGGCTCTGAAGCTTTCTTT	CASSQVEKGSEAFF
TRBJ1-2	-	TRBV12-3/TRBV12-4	-	TGTGCCAGCAGTTTATGGGGGTCCTATGGCTACACCTTC	CASSLWGSYGYTF
TRBJ1-4	-	TRBV6-5	-	TGTGCCAGCAGTTTTCAAGGAGGTGATGAAAAACTGTTTTTT	CASSFQGGDEKLFF
TRBJ1-3	-	TRBV24-1	TRBD1	TGTGCCGCCGGGACAGGGGCTGGAAACACCATATATTTT	CAAGTGAGNTIYF
TRBJ1-6	once	TRBV27	TRBD1	TGTGCCAGCAGCTCCGGGACAGGGATTTCACCCCTCCACTTT	CASSSGTGISPLHF
TRBJ1-1	-	TRBV7-9	-	TGTGCCAGCACCCCATCGACCGGGGACACTGAAGCTTTCTTT	CASTPSTGDTEAFF
TRBJ1-5	-	TRBV30	-	TGTGCCTGGAGTGCTCGTTCGTTCGACAGCCGGAATCAGCCCCAGCATTTT	CAWSARSFDSRNQPQHF
TRBJ1-1	-	TRBV14	-	TGTGCCAGCAGCCAATCTAGACACTCGGCTTTCTTT	CASSQSRHSAFF
TRBJ1-2	-	TRBV7-9	-	TGTGCCAGCAGCCCCGCTCTCGGGGGGCGTAACTATGGCTACACCTTC	CASSPALGGRNYGYTF
TRBJ2-7	-	TRBV14	-	TGTGCCAGCAGCCAAGTTCGGGGGAACGAGCAGTACTTC	CASSQVRGNEQYF
TRBJ1-2	-	TRBV9	-	TGTGCCAGCAGCGTAGGGTCCTACGACGGCTACACCTTC	CASSVGSYDGYTF
TRBJ2-7	-	TRBV19	TRBD1	TGTGCCAGTAGCCCGGGAACAGGGGGACACGGTTACGAGCAGTACTTC	CASSPGTGGHGYEQYF
TRBJ2-7	-	TRBV29-1	TRBD1	TGCAGCGTTATACAGGGGATATACGAGCAGTACTTC	CSVIQGIYEQYF
TRBJ1-4	-	TRBV18	TRBD1	TGTGCCAGCTCACAGGGGGCTGGTGAAAAACTGTTTTTT	CASSQGAGEKLFF
TRBJ2-5	-	TRBV24-1	TRBD1	TGTGCCACCAGTGATTCCACAGGGGGGTTAGGAGAGACCCAGTACTTC	CATSDSTGGLGETQYF
TRBJ1-2	-	TRBV5-1	-	TGCGCCAGCAGCTACGGGACTCTTTATGGCTACACCTTC	CASSYGTLYGYTF
TRBJ2-5	-	TRBV5-1	TRBD1	TGCGCCAGTCAAACGGGAAGAGGGGGCGCCCTCCAAGAGACCCAGTACTTC	CASQTGRGGALQETQYF
TRBJ1-2	once	TRBV5-1	-	TGCGCCAGCAGCCCCTCGTCGGCGTCGTTCTATGGCTACACCTTC	CASSPSSASFYGYTF